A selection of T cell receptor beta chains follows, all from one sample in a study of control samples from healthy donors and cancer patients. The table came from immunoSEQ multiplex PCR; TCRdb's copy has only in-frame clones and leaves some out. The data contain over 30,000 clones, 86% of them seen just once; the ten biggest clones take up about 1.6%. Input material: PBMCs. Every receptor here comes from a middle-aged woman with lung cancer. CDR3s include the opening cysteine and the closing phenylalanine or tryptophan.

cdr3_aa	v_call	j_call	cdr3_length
CASSGTRGHTGELFF	TRBV7-2	TRBJ2-2	15
CASSQGGDQPQHF	TRBV18	TRBJ1-5	13
CASSIMQTNSYEQYF	TRBV19	TRBJ2-7	15
CASSLGQGADTEAFF	TRBV5-8	TRBJ1-1	15
CASSQGPGMNTEAFF	TRBV3-1/TRBV3-2	TRBJ1-1	15
CASSLGPTNYEQYF	TRBV5-1	TRBJ2-7	14
CASSLAAWGGGAVNEQFF	TRBV7-6	TRBJ2-1	18
CASPPLEGTSSYEQYF	TRBV2	TRBJ2-7	16
CASSVDSGGPGVGNTIYF	TRBV9	TRBJ1-3	18
CASSQGIAGAAETQYF	TRBV5-8	TRBJ2-5	16
CASSLVGTGASSYNEQFF	TRBV5-5	TRBJ2-1	18
CASSLNSGAYNEQFF	TRBV7-3	TRBJ2-1	15
CASSKQGVNTEAFF	TRBV5-4	TRBJ1-1	14
CATQGQRNTGELFF	TRBV11-3	TRBJ2-2	14
CASSGFGGPYEQYF	TRBV28	TRBJ2-7	14
CASSLGQVDTEAFF	TRBV7-9	TRBJ1-1	14
CASSTSDRAPDTQYF	TRBV21-1	TRBJ2-3	15
CASPGQHF	TRBV21-1	TRBJ1-5	8
CASSQDRTARNYGYTF	TRBV4-3	TRBJ1-2	16
CAWSVAGGWDSYEQYF	TRBV30	TRBJ2-7	16
CATQVSANQPQHF	TRBV19	TRBJ1-5	13
CASSLVGSHEQYF	TRBV5-4	TRBJ2-7	13
CASSFYTGGTDTQYF	TRBV7-2	TRBJ2-3	15
CASSLWQQETQYF	TRBV5-6	TRBJ2-5	13
CASTPGSPTEAFF	TRBV25-1	TRBJ1-1	13
CASSLVTGEKLFF	TRBV7-2	TRBJ1-4	13
CASSQGGQRDYEQYF	TRBV3-1/TRBV3-2	TRBJ2-7	15
CASSSRTSGGVETQYF	TRBV5-1	TRBJ2-5	16
CASSLLGVGAHSPLHF	TRBV5-6	TRBJ1-6	16
CASSQDRGNGYTF	TRBV11-3	TRBJ1-2	13
CASSMFGQVGYYNEQFF	TRBV19	TRBJ2-1	17
CASSIFEQISNQPQHF	TRBV19	TRBJ1-5	16
CASSIGTGYEQYF	TRBV12-3/TRBV12-4	TRBJ2-7	13
CAWNTGGAGNSPLHF	TRBV30	TRBJ1-6	15
CSVDFKWTSNYGYTF	TRBV29-1	TRBJ1-2	15
CASSVGAATEAFF	TRBV9	TRBJ1-1	13
CASSSGGNYGYTF	TRBV5-4	TRBJ1-2	13
CASSLANTEAFF	TRBV12-3/TRBV12-4	TRBJ1-1	12
CASSLVRGTSGGADEQFF	TRBV5-5	TRBJ2-1	18
CAWSREGAAGGNTIYF	TRBV30	TRBJ1-3	16
CAWTSGDTIYF	TRBV30	TRBJ1-3	11
CASRRGTGGNEQYF	TRBV2	TRBJ2-7	14
CASSPRARGDEKLFF	TRBV9	TRBJ1-4	15
CASSAQGASGPYEQYF	TRBV7-3	TRBJ2-7	16
CASSRPLVFGANVLTF	TRBV28	TRBJ2-6	16
CAWSRTGNTEAFF	TRBV30	TRBJ1-1	13
CASSLVAPRETQYF	TRBV5-1	TRBJ2-5	14
CASSEFSRTTEAFF	TRBV25-1	TRBJ1-1	14
CASSPGTVNTGELFF	TRBV7-3	TRBJ2-2	15
CASSSGQGAYNEKLFF	TRBV7-6	TRBJ1-4	16
CASSLEVNSPLHF	TRBV5-5	TRBJ1-6	13
CASSLVQDGGPSPLHF	TRBV5-6	TRBJ1-6	16
CAIRTREDTEAFF	TRBV10-3	TRBJ1-1	13
CASSQDVRVGNTIYF	TRBV3-1/TRBV3-2	TRBJ1-3	15
CAISEGRKGEQYF	TRBV10-3	TRBJ2-7	13